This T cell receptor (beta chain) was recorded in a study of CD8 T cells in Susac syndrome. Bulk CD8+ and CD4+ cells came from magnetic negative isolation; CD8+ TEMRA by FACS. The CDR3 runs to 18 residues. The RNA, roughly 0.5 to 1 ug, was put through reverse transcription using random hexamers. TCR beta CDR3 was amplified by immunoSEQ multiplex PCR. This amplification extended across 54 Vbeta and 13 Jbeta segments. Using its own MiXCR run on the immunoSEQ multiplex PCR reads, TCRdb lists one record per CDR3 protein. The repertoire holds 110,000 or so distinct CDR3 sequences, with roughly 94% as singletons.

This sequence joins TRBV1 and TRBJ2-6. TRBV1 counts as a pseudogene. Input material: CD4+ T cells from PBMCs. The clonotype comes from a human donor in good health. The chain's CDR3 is CTSRRECCAQSRANVLTF. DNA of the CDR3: TGCACCAGCAGACGCGAATGTTGTGCACAAAGTCGGGCCAACGTCCTGACTTTC.